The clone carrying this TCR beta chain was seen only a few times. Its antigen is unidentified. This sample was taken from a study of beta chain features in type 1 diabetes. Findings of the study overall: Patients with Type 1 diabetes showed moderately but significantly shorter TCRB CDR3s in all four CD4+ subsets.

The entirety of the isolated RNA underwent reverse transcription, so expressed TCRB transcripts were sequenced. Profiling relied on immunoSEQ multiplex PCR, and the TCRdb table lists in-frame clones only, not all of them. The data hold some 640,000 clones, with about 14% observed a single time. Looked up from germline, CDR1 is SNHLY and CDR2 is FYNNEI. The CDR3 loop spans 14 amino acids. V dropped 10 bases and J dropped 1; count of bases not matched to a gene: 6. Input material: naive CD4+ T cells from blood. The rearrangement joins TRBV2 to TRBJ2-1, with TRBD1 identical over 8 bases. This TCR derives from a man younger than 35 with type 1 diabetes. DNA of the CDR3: TGTGCCACCCTGGACAGGGCTTCCTACAATGAGCAGTTCTTC. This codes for CATLDRASYNEQFF. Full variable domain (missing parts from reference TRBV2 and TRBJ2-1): EPEVTQTPSHQVTQMGQEVILRCVPISNHLYFYWYRQILGQKVEFLVSFYNNEISEKSEIFDDQFSVERPDGSNFTLKIRSTKLEDSAMYFCATLDRASYNEQFFGPGTRLTVL.